This T cell receptor beta chain emerged from a study of PD-L1 blockade in urothelial cancer. Study information: Patients initiated atezolizumab in 2014 at 1,200 mg intravenously every 3 weeks. Samples of blood were analyzed 3 weeks (second dose) and 6 weeks after treatment start.

The assay was immunoSEQ multiplex PCR, and TCRdb's table has in-frame clones only and misses some. Among around 100,000 clones listed, about nine tenths were seen once. Indicated time point: pretreatment peripheral blood. This receptor was taken from a man aged 60 to 69 with urothelial cancer. The sequences come from PBMCs, collected around atezolizumab (anti-PD-L1) treatment.

CDR3 amino acids: CASGLVSSGQPQHF. As DNA, the CDR3 is TGTGCTAGTGGTTTGGTATCTTCGGGTCAGCCCCAGCATTTT. J is TRBJ1-5 and V is TRBV12-5; D gene unclear. The V end lost 0 bases, the J end lost 6 bases, and 9 bases lay between the germline ends. CDR1 and CDR2 (germline): LGHNT, FRNRAP. This CDR3 has 14 residues.